This TCR beta chain came from a study of blood T cell repertoires in COVID-19. Germline assignment: CDR1 KGHDR and CDR2 SFDVKD. CDR3 length: 13 amino acids. V lost 3 bases, J lost 9 bases, and 13 bases lay in between. Sequenced by immunoSEQ multiplex PCR; TCRdb stores in-frame clones only, minus some. The sample comprises almost 400,000 clones, approximately 87% of which are singletons, and approximately 1% rests with the top ten. The TCR comes from a woman in her twenties or thirties with acute COVID-19. This chain connects TRBV24-1 to TRBJ2-5; tentative D call: TRBD1 (5 bases). Material: PBMCs or T cells enriched from blood (not recorded which). Here the CDR3 reads CATSDLRVKAQYF. In nucleotides, the CDR3 is TGTGCCACCAGTGATCTCAGGGTCAAGGCCCAGTACTTC.